The rows below give T cell receptor beta chains drawn from one sample of a study of blood T cells in healthy people across ages. TCRdb called the 5' RACE reads again in MiXCR, with one record for every CDR3 protein. The sample holds about 1.7 million distinct CDR3 sequences, 28% seen once. The sequenced sample was blood. The receptors derive from a woman under 40 in good health. Each CDR3 is given with its conserved first and last residue. A D gene is named only where the DNA matches it firmly. Size is stated for part of the rows, as once, few or many counts, or as a class when the clone is expanded.

cdr3_nt: TGTGCCAGCAGTTCTGTCGACGGCCGGTACAATGAGCAGTTCTTC
cdr3_aa: CASSSVDGRYNEQFF
d_call: -
clone_size: -
j_call: TRBJ2-1
v_call: TRBV6-1

cdr3_nt: TGTGCCAGCAGCCCAGACGTGAGCAGGGCCTACGAGCAGTACTTC
cdr3_aa: CASSPDVSRAYEQYF
d_call: -
clone_size: few
j_call: TRBJ2-7
v_call: TRBV7-2

cdr3_nt: TGCAGTGTTGTCGGGGGGGACAATGAGCAGTTCTTC
cdr3_aa: CSVVGGDNEQFF
d_call: TRBD2
clone_size: few
j_call: TRBJ2-1
v_call: TRBV29-1

cdr3_nt: TGTGCCAGCAGCCGCGCACAGGGGGCCTACGAGCAGTACTTC
cdr3_aa: CASSRAQGAYEQYF
d_call: TRBD1
clone_size: -
j_call: TRBJ2-7
v_call: TRBV9

cdr3_nt: TGTGCCAGCGTAGGGTACGAGCAGTACTTC
cdr3_aa: CASVGYEQYF
d_call: -
clone_size: few
j_call: TRBJ2-7
v_call: TRBV2

cdr3_nt: TGTGCCAGCAGTAGGGGACTCATAGACCAGCCCCAGCATTTT
cdr3_aa: CASSRGLIDQPQHF
d_call: -
clone_size: many
j_call: TRBJ1-5
v_call: TRBV28

cdr3_nt: TGCGCCAGCACCCCGACAGGGTATGGCTACACCTTC
cdr3_aa: CASTPTGYGYTF
d_call: TRBD1
clone_size: -
j_call: TRBJ1-2
v_call: TRBV10-2

cdr3_nt: TGCGCCAGCAGCGACAGCGGGAGGGCCGGGGAGACCCAGTACTTC
cdr3_aa: CASSDSGRAGETQYF
d_call: TRBD2
clone_size: -
j_call: TRBJ2-5
v_call: TRBV5-1

cdr3_nt: TGCAGTGCTAGAGATTTTTCGGGAGGGGATACGCAGTATTTT
cdr3_aa: CSARDFSGGDTQYF
d_call: TRBD2
clone_size: few
j_call: TRBJ2-3
v_call: TRBV20-1

cdr3_nt: TGTGCAAAGCGGGGGGGCAGCTCCTACGAGCAGTACTTC
cdr3_aa: CAKRGGSSYEQYF
d_call: TRBD2
clone_size: -
j_call: TRBJ2-7
v_call: TRBV9

cdr3_nt: TGCGCCAGCAGCCAAGCCTTACTTGCGGGGACTAGCGGGGGTGAGACCCAGTACTTC
cdr3_aa: CASSQALLAGTSGGETQYF
d_call: TRBD2
clone_size: -
j_call: TRBJ2-5
v_call: TRBV5-1

cdr3_nt: TGCGCCAGCAGCCAAGAAGGCTCCATCCAATACGAGCAGTACTTC
cdr3_aa: CASSQEGSIQYEQYF
d_call: -
clone_size: -
j_call: TRBJ2-7
v_call: TRBV4-1

cdr3_nt: TGCGCCAGCAACCAAGTATCGCAGGGGAATTATGGCTACACCTTC
cdr3_aa: CASNQVSQGNYGYTF
d_call: -
clone_size: few
j_call: TRBJ1-2
v_call: TRBV4-1

cdr3_nt: TGCGCCAGCAGCCCGAGCGGAAACAGCCCGACCTACGAGCAGTACTTC
cdr3_aa: CASSPSGNSPTYEQYF
d_call: -
clone_size: few
j_call: TRBJ2-7
v_call: TRBV5-1

cdr3_nt: TGTGCCAGCAGCTCCCCCCAGAACTACAACGAGCAGTACTTC
cdr3_aa: CASSSPQNYNEQYF
d_call: -
clone_size: few
j_call: TRBJ2-7
v_call: TRBV11-2

cdr3_nt: TGTGCCAGCAGCTCTCGAAAGGGCTGGGGGCCCCCAGATACGCAGTATTTT
cdr3_aa: CASSSRKGWGPPDTQYF
d_call: -
clone_size: -
j_call: TRBJ2-3
v_call: TRBV21-1

cdr3_nt: TGTGCCAGCAGCTTAAATTGGCCTAGCGGGGGGCTCTCCTACAATGAGCAGTTCTTC
cdr3_aa: CASSLNWPSGGLSYNEQFF
d_call: TRBD2
clone_size: -
j_call: TRBJ2-1
v_call: TRBV11-2

cdr3_nt: TGCGCCAGCAGCTCTACAGGAGGCGCGGGCCCCTACGAGCAGTACTTC
cdr3_aa: CASSSTGGAGPYEQYF
d_call: -
clone_size: many
j_call: TRBJ2-7
v_call: TRBV5-1

cdr3_nt: TGTGCCAGCGTCAGAGGACTGGGAACCTACGAGCAGTACTTC
cdr3_aa: CASVRGLGTYEQYF
d_call: -
clone_size: -
j_call: TRBJ2-7
v_call: TRBV2

cdr3_nt: TGCGCCAGCAGCCCGACAGGGCTCGGCACCGGGGAGCTGTTTTTT
cdr3_aa: CASSPTGLGTGELFF
d_call: TRBD1
clone_size: few
j_call: TRBJ2-2
v_call: TRBV5-1

cdr3_nt: TGTGCCAGCACCCTAGAGGGGGGAAATACGCAGTATTTT
cdr3_aa: CASTLEGGNTQYF
d_call: -
clone_size: -
j_call: TRBJ2-3
v_call: TRBV6-6

cdr3_nt: TGCAGCGTTGTTTGGACTGGTGGGAATGAGCAGTTCTTC
cdr3_aa: CSVVWTGGNEQFF
d_call: -
clone_size: many
j_call: TRBJ2-1
v_call: TRBV29-1